Below are 22 T cell receptor beta chains sequenced from a single sample in a study of cytomegalovirus exposure and HLA in healthy donors. PCR primers comprised 60 Vbeta and 13 Jbeta primers. Here immunoSEQ multiplex PCR was the method, and the copy in TCRdb shows in-frame clones only, minus some. The data include under 200,000 clones; the top ten clones carry roughly 6.7%. What was sequenced was PBMCs. All receptors come from a man aged 25 to 45 in good health and CMV-seronegative.

The chain combines TRBV5-1 with TRBJ1-4; TRBD1 agrees at 8 bases. The CDR3 is 15 amino acids. CDR1 is SGHRS, CDR2 YFSETQ, per germline. Trimming cost V 1 base and J 5 bases; bases outside gene matches: 4. Here the CDR3 DNA reads TGCGCCAGCAGCTTGTTGAGACAGGGGAATGAAAAACTGTTTTTT. Translating it yields CASSLLRQGNEKLFF. The full variable domain, its missing parts supplied by reference TRBV5-1 and TRBJ1-4, is KAGVTQTPRYLIKTRGQQVTLSCSPISGHRSVSWYQQTPGQGLQFLFEYFSETQRNKGNFPGRFSGRQFSNSRSEMNVSTLELGDSALYLCASSLLRQGNEKLFFGSGTQLSVL.

The chain links TRBV4-1 to TRBJ2-3; 8 bases align to TRBD2. CDR3 size: 20 residues. Germline lookup yields CDR1 MGHRA and CDR2 YSYEKL. With 0 bases clipped from V and 0 bases from J, the junction kept 14 bases outside the gene matches. Here the CDR3 reads CASSQETQAGLAGSTDTQYF. CDR3 DNA sequence: TGCGCCAGCAGCCAAGAGACCCAGGCCGGTTTAGCGGGAAGCACAGATACGCAGTATTTT.

This rearrangement joins TRBV5-5 to TRBJ1-1; D gene uncertain. The germline CDR1 and CDR2 sequences are SGHKS and YYEKEE (reference sequence). The CDR3 is made up of 15 amino acids. The V and J ends lost 4 bases and 3 bases respectively, with 16 bases between them. The chain's CDR3 is CASSIRRTGDTEAFF. The CDR3 nucleotides are TGTGCCAGCAGCATCCGACGGACTGGGGACACTGAAGCTTTCTTT.

The chain uses TRBV5-4 and TRBJ1-5; no firm D call. The V end was cut by 1 base, the J end by 4 bases, with 6 bases between. The CDR3 loop spans 13 amino acids. Germline-derived CDR1 and CDR2 are SGHNT and YYREEE (reference sequence). The chain's CDR3 is CASSLFGNQPQHF. The CDR3 DNA is TGTGCCAGCAGCTTGTTCGGGAATCAGCCCCAGCATTTT. Drawing the rest from reference TRBV5-4 and TRBJ1-5, the complete variable domain is ETGVTQSPTHLIKTRGQQVTLRCSSQSGHNTVSWYQQALGQGPQFIFQYYREEENGRGNFPPRFSGLQFPNYSSELNVNALELDDSALYLCASSLFGNQPQHFGDGTRLSIL.

The chain carries TRBV10-1 and TRBJ2-1, with 11 bases identical to TRBD2. Germline V gene sequence: CDR1 WNHNN, CDR2 SYGVQD (reference sequence). Trimming took 0 bases from V and 6 from J; bases not matched to a gene: 4. This CDR3 has 16 residues. In nucleotides, the CDR3 is TGCGCCAGCAGTGAGTCACGACTAGCGGGACTCAATGAGCAGTTCTTC. Translation gives CASSESRLAGLNEQFF.

The gene calls are TRBV28 and TRBJ1-5, with D possibly TRBD1 on 6 matching bases. V was pared by 2 bases and J by 5 bases, with 10 bases between. There are 14 residues in the CDR3. CDR1 is MDHEN, CDR2 SYDVKM, per germline. This CDR3 is CASSLRGFHQPQHF. For the CDR3, the DNA is TGTGCCAGCAGTTTAAGGGGGTTCCATCAGCCCCAGCATTTT.

The CDR3 DNA reads TGTGCCAGCAGCTTGGCCCGCGGGACAGGGGGCTATGGCTACACCTTC. Encoded protein: CASSLARGTGGYGYTF. The rearrangement uses TRBV5-5 and TRBJ1-2; 11 bases agree with TRBD1. Per germline, CDR1 SGHKS and CDR2 YYEKEE (reference sequence). Unmatched junction bases numbered 5, after V lost 0 bases and J lost 4 bases. The CDR3 totals 16 residues.

This chain connects TRBV7-9 to TRBJ1-2; a possible D gene is TRBD1 (6 bases). With 5 bases removed from V and 2 bases from J, the gap between germline ends came to 15 bases. The length of the CDR3 is 15 residues. Germline loops: CDR1 SEHNR, CDR2 FQNEAQ (reference sequence). CDR3 nucleotide sequence: TGTGCCAGCAGCCCAGCCCGGGACACGAACTATGGCTACACCTTC. It yields the protein CASSPARDTNYGYTF.

The chain uses TRBV5-1 and TRBJ2-7; 9 positions agree with TRBD1. Germline values: CDR1 SGHRS, CDR2 YFSETQ. This CDR3 comprises 16 residues. The V gene end was trimmed by 0 bases and the J gene end by 0 bases; junction bases not matched to a gene: 4. CDR3 DNA: TGCGCCAGCAGCTTGGAGCCGACAGGGGGCTCCTACGAGCAGTACTTC. Its protein product is CASSLEPTGGSYEQYF.

In DNA form, the CDR3 reads TGTGCCAGCAGCTTAGCGTACAGGGACAGGGGGCGAGAGACCCAGTACTTC. Translated, it gives CASSLAYRDRGRETQYF. The V call is TRBV7-9, the J call TRBJ2-5; 12 bases match TRBD1. With V trimmed by 0 bases and J by 4 bases, 6 bases remained unmatched. Germline V gene data show CDR1 as SEHNR and CDR2 as FQNEAQ (reference sequence). The CDR3 length is 17 residues.

A remark on this clone: One end of the junction is discordant with germline, which a read error may explain. The gene calls are TRBV30 and TRBJ2-5; no firm D call. This CDR3 has 11 residues. The germline V gene has CDR1 GTSNPN and CDR2 SVGIG (reference sequence). The CDR3 loop reads CAWSVAGQVHF. CDR3 bases: TGTGCCTGGAGTGTAGCAGGCCAGGTCCACTTC.

The chain joins TRBV6-5 to TRBJ2-1; D may be TRBD2 (5 bases). The V end lost 8 bases, the J end lost 9 bases, and 20 bases lay between the germline ends. Germline V gene lookup returns CDR1 MNHEY and CDR2 SVGAGI. CDR3 length: 14 amino acids. The CDR3, as DNA: TGTGCCAGCTCCCGGACTGGCGCTGCCGGTGAGCAGTTCTTC. Translation: CASSRTGAAGEQFF.

The chain is built from TRBV5-1 and TRBJ1-4, with a possible D match to TRBD1 (6 bases). The CDR3 extends over 15 amino acids. Trimming left V 0 bases short and J 7 bases short, with 13 bases between. CDR1 SGHRS and CDR2 YFSETQ come from the germline V gene. The CDR3 sequence is CASSLATGSLEKLFF. The CDR3 region has the DNA TGCGCCAGCAGCTTGGCTACAGGGAGCCTTGAAAAACTGTTTTTT. The full variable domain, completed using reference TRBV5-1 and TRBJ1-4, is KAGVTQTPRYLIKTRGQQVTLSCSPISGHRSVSWYQQTPGQGLQFLFEYFSETQRNKGNFPGRFSGRQFSNSRSEMNVSTLELGDSALYLCASSLATGSLEKLFFGSGTQLSVL.

The chain carries TRBV6-6 and TRBJ1-5, with 10 bases fitting TRBD1. The junction had 10 bases not matched to a gene; V was cut back by 2 bases and J by 9 bases. Germline V gene data show CDR1 as MNHNY and CDR2 as SVGAGI (reference sequence). This CDR3 spans 16 amino acids. As DNA, the CDR3 is TGTGCCAGCAGTTACCTAACCAGGACAGGGGGAGCGCCCCAGCATTTT. Its protein is CASSYLTRTGGAPQHF.

V usage is TRBV18 and J usage is TRBJ1-4; TRBD1 matches 10 bases. Unmatched junction bases numbered 12, after V lost 4 bases and J lost 7 bases. This CDR3 spans 17 amino acids. CDR1 is KGHSH, CDR2 LQKENI, per germline. The CDR3 bases are TGTGCCAGCTCACTCAATTTTCGCGGGGACAGGGGTGAAAAACTGTTTTTT. This translates into CASSLNFRGDRGEKLFF.

The J gene is TRBJ1-2, the V gene TRBV7-9, with 7 bases matching TRBD1. Germline-derived CDR1 and CDR2 are SEHNR and FQNEAQ (reference sequence). This CDR3 has 15 residues. After removal of 5 bases from V and 3 bases from J, the junction contained 9 bases not matched to a gene. CDR3 nucleotides: TGTGCCAGCAGCCGTACAGGGGAGAAGGACTATGGCTACACCTTC. It translates to CASSRTGEKDYGYTF.

The chain links TRBV28 to TRBJ1-4, with D unresolved. This CDR3 is built from 17 residues. In germline, CDR1 is MDHEN, CDR2 SYDVKM. V was shortened by 3 bases and J by 4 bases, with 18 bases between the two germline ends. The CDR3: CASSFDKTEGLNEKLFF. The CDR3 region has the DNA TGTGCCAGCAGTTTTGACAAGACGGAAGGACTTAATGAAAAACTGTTTTTT.

The chain employs TRBV6-1 and TRBJ1-4, with 11 positions matching TRBD1. Germline values: CDR1 MNHNS, CDR2 SASEGT. Unmatched junction bases numbered 6, after V lost 4 bases and J lost 8 bases. The CDR3 spans 15 residues. CDR3 residues: CASSVLGQGGEKLFF. Written as DNA, the CDR3 is TGTGCCAGCAGTGTTTTGGGACAGGGGGGCGAAAAACTGTTTTTT.

The genes are TRBV25-1 and TRBJ2-5, with 7 bases that match TRBD1. The tail of the sequence fits TRBJ2-7 better, so the J call may be wrong. This CDR3 is built from 15 residues. Germline CDR1 MGHDK, CDR2 SYGVNS. The CDR3: CASSERQGISYEQYF. CDR3 coding DNA: TGTGCCAGCAGTGAACGACAGGGTATATCCTACGAGCAGTACTTC.

The J gene is TRBJ2-1, the V gene TRBV29-1; weak D call: TRBD2 (6 bases). Trimming took off 6 bases at V and 0 bases at J, with 21 bases between the two ends. CDR3 size: 17 residues. CDR1 and CDR2 from the germline V gene are SQVTM and ANQGSEA. CDR3 bases: TGCAGCGTGACCCCTCCCCAACGGGGGAGCTCCTACAATGAGCAGTTCTTC. It encodes CSVTPPQRGSSYNEQFF.

The chain's CDR3 is CASSYRINTEAFF. CDR3 nucleotide sequence: TGTGCCAGCAGCTACAGGATCAACACTGAAGCTTTCTTT. The chain links TRBV28 to TRBJ1-1, with D perhaps matching TRBD1 (5 bases). Trimming cost V 6 bases and J 2 bases, with 10 bases left between them. The CDR3 has 13 residues. Germline V gene data show CDR1 as MDHEN and CDR2 as SYDVKM. Filled out from reference TRBV28 and TRBJ1-1, the complete variable domain reads DVKVTQSSRYLVKRTGEKVFLECVQDMDHENMFWYRQDPGLGLRLIYFSYDVKMKEKGDIPEGYSVSREKKERFSLILESASTNQTSMYLCASSYRINTEAFFGQGTRLTVV.

The chain recombines TRBV13 with TRBJ1-1; 7 bases line up with TRBD1. CDR3 length: 14 amino acids. The germline V gene has CDR1 PRHDT and CDR2 FYEKMQ (reference sequence). J was trimmed by 0 bases and V by 5 bases; bases with no gene match: 3. In nucleotides, the CDR3 is TGTGCCAGCAGCCGGGGACAGCTGAACACTGAAGCTTTCTTT. It yields the protein CASSRGQLNTEAFF. Full variable domain (remainder filled in from reference TRBV13 and TRBJ1-1): AAGVIQSPRHLIKEKRETATLKCYPIPRHDTVYWYQQGPGQDPQFLISFYEKMQSDKGSIPDRFSAQQFSDYHSELNMSSLELGDSALYFCASSRGQLNTEAFFGQGTRLTVV.